A selection of T cell receptor beta chains follows, all from one sample in a study of T cell responses to AZD1222 COVID-19 vaccine. The table came from immunoSEQ multiplex PCR; TCRdb's copy has only in-frame clones and leaves some out. The repertoire holds some 150,000 clones, with approximately 89% as singletons. The sequenced sample was peripheral blood, obtained on day 0 of AZD1222 vaccination. These receptors came from an adult in good health. CDR3s include the opening cysteine and the closing phenylalanine or tryptophan. D genes are given only for firm matches. The listing skips clone size in some rows; elsewhere it reads once, few, many or a size class.

clone_size	d_call	v_call	j_call	cdr3_aa	cdr3_nt
-	TRBD1	TRBV7-2	TRBJ1-1	CASSLAAGGMNTEAFF	TGTGCCAGCAGCTTAGCCGCAGGGGGCATGAACACTGAAGCTTTCTTT
-	-	TRBV12-3/TRBV12-4	TRBJ2-3	CASSFDGMGTQYF	TGTGCCAGCAGTTTCGACGGGATGGGTACGCAGTATTTT
-	-	TRBV18	TRBJ2-1	CASSGASSYNEQFF	TGTGCCAGCTCGGGCGCCAGCTCCTACAATGAGCAGTTCTTC
once	TRBD2	TRBV29-1	TRBJ2-1	CSVEYLAGGYYEQFF	TGCAGCGTTGAGTATCTAGCGGGGGGATATTATGAGCAGTTCTTC
-	-	TRBV9	TRBJ1-5	CASGRGGANQPQHF	TGTGCCAGCGGCCGGGGCGGGGCGAATCAGCCCCAGCATTTT
-	-	TRBV12-5	TRBJ1-1	CASGPGNTEAFF	TGTGCTAGTGGACCCGGGAACACTGAAGCTTTCTTT
once	-	TRBV6-5	TRBJ1-3	CASRSGAGGNTIYF	TGTGCCAGCAGATCAGGGGCTGGGGGAAACACCATATATTTT
-	-	TRBV7-2	TRBJ1-5	CASGRGGVDQPQHF	TGTGCCAGCGGCCGCGGGGGGGTCGATCAGCCCCAGCATTTT
-	-	TRBV6-6	TRBJ1-6	CASSYPGGLHSPLHF	TGTGCCAGCAGCTACCCCGGGGGCCTGCATTCACCCCTCCACTTT
-	TRBD1	TRBV28	TRBJ2-1	CAIGQGTTYNEQFF	TGTGCCATCGGACAGGGGACAACCTACAATGAGCAGTTCTTC
-	-	TRBV27	TRBJ2-6	CASSLFAKTFSGANVLTF	TGTGCCAGCAGTTTATTTGCAAAGACTTTCTCTGGGGCCAACGTCCTGACTTTC
-	TRBD1	TRBV27	TRBJ1-1	CASTPTGGRTEAFF	TGTGCCAGCACCCCGACAGGGGGAAGGACTGAAGCTTTCTTT
-	TRBD1	TRBV27	TRBJ1-4	CASSSQRTGEEKLFF	TGTGCCAGCAGTTCACAAAGGACAGGGGAGGAAAAACTGTTTTTT
-	-	TRBV12-3/TRBV12-4	TRBJ1-3	CASTRSGNTIYF	TGTGCCAGCACCCGCTCTGGAAACACCATATATTTT
-	-	TRBV19	TRBJ1-1	CASSTTRGTEAFF	TGTGCCAGTAGTACGACTAGGGGAACTGAAGCTTTCTTT
once	TRBD1	TRBV4-3	TRBJ1-2	CASSQEWTGGLWDYGYTF	TGCGCCAGCAGCCAAGAATGGACAGGGGGCCTTTGGGACTATGGCTACACCTTC
-	-	TRBV15	TRBJ2-3	CATSRVPGGVRSTDTQYF	TGTGCCACCAGCAGAGTCCCTGGAGGAGTAAGATCCACAGATACGCAGTATTTT
-	-	TRBV7-9	TRBJ1-4	CASSTGNTNEKLFF	TGTGCCAGCAGCACAGGGAACACGAATGAAAAACTGTTTTTT
-	-	TRBV6-1	TRBJ2-3	CASSEGTSTDTQYF	TGTGCCAGCAGTGAAGGGACTAGCACAGATACGCAGTATTTT
-	-	TRBV5-1	TRBJ1-1	CASSLRARNTEAFF	TGCGCCAGCAGCCTTCGGGCGCGGAACACTGAAGCTTTCTTT
-	-	TRBV7-2	TRBJ2-7	CASSLRSGLSYEQYF	TGTGCCAGCAGCTTACGGTCGGGGCTATCTTACGAGCAGTACTTC
once	-	TRBV19	TRBJ2-7	CASSPSTESYEQYF	TGTGCCAGTAGTCCGTCGACAGAATCCTACGAGCAGTACTTC
-	-	TRBV28	TRBJ1-4	CATGVMKLFF	TGTGCCACCGGCGTGATGAAACTGTTTTTT
-	TRBD1	TRBV12-3/TRBV12-4	TRBJ1-2	CASRTGLGYGYTF	TGTGCCAGCAGGACAGGGCTGGGCTATGGCTACACCTTC
-	-	TRBV7-2	TRBJ1-1	CASSLGKNTEAFF	TGTGCCAGCAGCTTAGGAAAGAACACTGAAGCTTTCTTT
-	-	TRBV19	TRBJ2-5	CASSIDSRTQYF	TGTGCCAGTAGTATAGACTCCCGGACCCAGTACTTC
-	-	TRBV7-2	TRBJ2-7	CASSLAGVGSYEQYF	TGTGCCAGCAGCTTAGCGGGGGTAGGATCCTACGAGCAGTACTTC
-	-	TRBV12-3/TRBV12-4	TRBJ2-7	CASSTGHIYEQYF	TGTGCCAGCAGTACGGGACATATTTACGAGCAGTACTTC
-	-	TRBV7-7	TRBJ2-3	CASSLGGQNTDTQYF	TGTGCCAGCAGCTTGGGCGGACAGAACACAGATACGCAGTATTTT
once	-	TRBV6-5	TRBJ1-1	CASIAAANREAFF	TGTGCCAGCATCGCGGCCGCGAACAGAGAAGCTTTCTTT
-	-	TRBV10-1	TRBJ2-1	CAISSEGDRYNEQFF	TGCGCCATTTCTTCCGAAGGGGACCGCTACAATGAGCAGTTCTTC
-	TRBD1	TRBV19	TRBJ2-6	CASSGTGSGANVLTF	TGTGCCAGTAGTGGGACAGGCTCTGGGGCCAACGTCCTGACTTTC
-	TRBD1	TRBV3-1/TRBV3-2	TRBJ1-2	CASSFGQDYGYTF	TGTGCCAGCAGCTTCGGACAGGACTATGGCTACACCTTC
-	TRBD1	TRBV28	TRBJ1-2	CASSSPDRVDGYTF	TGTGCCAGCAGTTCCCCCGACAGGGTGGATGGCTACACCTTC
-	-	TRBV12-3/TRBV12-4	TRBJ1-2	CASSRQTNYGYTF	TGTGCCAGCAGCCGACAGACTAACTATGGCTACACCTTC
-	-	TRBV28	TRBJ1-2	CASSGLEGRTNYGYTF	TGTGCCAGCTCAGGATTGGAGGGCCGAACTAACTATGGCTACACCTTC
-	TRBD2	TRBV7-2	TRBJ2-1	CASSSRGGLAAYNEQFF	TGTGCCAGCAGCTCGCGCGGGGGACTAGCAGCCTACAATGAGCAGTTCTTC
-	-	TRBV5-5	TRBJ2-2	CASSSISLAGELFF	TGTGCCAGCAGCTCGATCAGTCTCGCCGGGGAGCTGTTTTTT
-	-	TRBV5-1	TRBJ2-3	CASSNTDSVNTQYF	TGCGCCAGCAGCAACACGGACAGTGTGAATACGCAGTATTTT
-	-	TRBV5-5	TRBJ1-2	CASSLVTGDNYGYTF	TGTGCCAGCAGCTTGGTTACCGGGGACAACTATGGCTACACCTTC
-	-	TRBV5-6	TRBJ2-5	CASSFQLETQYF	TGTGCCAGCAGCTTCCAATTAGAGACCCAGTACTTC
-	-	TRBV9	TRBJ1-1	CASSPGEGIMNTEAFF	TGTGCCAGCAGCCCGGGCGAGGGAATAATGAACACTGAAGCTTTCTTT
-	-	TRBV15	TRBJ2-5	CATSRAGDLETQYF	TGTGCCACCAGCAGAGCCGGGGACTTGGAGACCCAGTACTTC
-	TRBD1	TRBV5-1	TRBJ1-1	CASSPSGGTEMAFF	TGCGCCAGCAGCCCGTCCGGGGGGACAGAGATGGCTTTCTTT
-	-	TRBV27	TRBJ1-3	CASAAGLFSGNTIYF	TGTGCCAGCGCGGCAGGACTATTCTCTGGAAACACCATATATTTT
-	-	TRBV18	TRBJ1-2	CASSGGDNYGYTF	TGTGCCAGCTCCGGGGGGGATAACTATGGCTACACCTTC
-	-	TRBV18	TRBJ2-7	CASSPRETFSYEQYF	TGTGCCAGCTCACCACGGGAGACCTTCTCCTACGAGCAGTACTTC
-	-	TRBV25-1	TRBJ2-3	CASSVLASDTQYF	TGTGCCAGCAGTGTACTAGCATCAGATACGCAGTATTTT
-	-	TRBV4-3	TRBJ1-4	CASSQASGLTNEKLFF	TGCGCCAGCAGCCAAGCCTCAGGGTTAACTAATGAAAAACTGTTTTTT
-	-	TRBV3-1/TRBV3-2	TRBJ2-3	CASSHSGTDTQYF	TGTGCCAGCAGCCATTCTGGCACAGATACGCAGTATTTT
-	-	TRBV19	TRBJ1-1	CASSIGGNTEAFF	TGTGCCAGTAGTATTGGGGGGAACACTGAAGCTTTCTTT
once	TRBD1	TRBV7-8	TRBJ1-5	CASSLVGTGDYSNQPQHF	TGTGCCAGCAGCTTAGTTGGGACAGGGGACTATAGCAATCAGCCCCAGCATTTT
-	-	TRBV6-2/TRBV6-3	TRBJ2-2	CASSYTDTGELFF	TGTGCCAGCAGTTATACTGACACCGGGGAGCTGTTTTTT